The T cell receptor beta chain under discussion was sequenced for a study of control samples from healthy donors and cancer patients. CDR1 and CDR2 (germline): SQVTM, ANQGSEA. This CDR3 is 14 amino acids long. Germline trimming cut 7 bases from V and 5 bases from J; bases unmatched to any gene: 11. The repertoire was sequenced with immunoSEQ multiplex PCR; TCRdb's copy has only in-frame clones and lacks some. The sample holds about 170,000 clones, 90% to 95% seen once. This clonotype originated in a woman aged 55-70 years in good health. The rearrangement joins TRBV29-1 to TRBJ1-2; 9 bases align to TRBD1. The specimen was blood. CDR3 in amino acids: CSASTGTGIYGYTF. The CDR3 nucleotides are TGCAGCGCCAGTACCGGGACAGGGATTTATGGCTACACCTTC.